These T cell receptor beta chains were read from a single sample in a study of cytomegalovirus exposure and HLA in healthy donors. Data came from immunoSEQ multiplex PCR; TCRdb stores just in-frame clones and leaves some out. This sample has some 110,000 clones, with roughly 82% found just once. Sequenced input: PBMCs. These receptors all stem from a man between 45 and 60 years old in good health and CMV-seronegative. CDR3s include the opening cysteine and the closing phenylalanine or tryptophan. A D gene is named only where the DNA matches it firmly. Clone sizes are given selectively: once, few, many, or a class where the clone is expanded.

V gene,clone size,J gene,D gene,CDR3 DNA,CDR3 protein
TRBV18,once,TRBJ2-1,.,TGTGCCAGCCGACCAGCGGTAGGGAAAAGCTCCTACAATGAGCAGTTCTTC,CASRPAVGKSSYNEQFF
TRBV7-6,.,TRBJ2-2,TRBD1,TGTGCCAGCAGCTATTCCGGGACAGGGACCGGGGAGCTGTTTTTT,CASSYSGTGTGELFF
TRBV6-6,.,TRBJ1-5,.,TGTGCCAGCAGTTCCCCAGGCAATCAGCCCCAGCATTTT,CASSSPGNQPQHF
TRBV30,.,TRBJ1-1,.,TGTGCCTGGAGTGTAGGGGGGGGCGCTGAAGCTTTCTTT,CAWSVGGGAEAFF
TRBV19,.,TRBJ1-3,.,TGTGCCAGTAGTGGTGACAGGATAAACACCATATATTTT,CASSGDRINTIYF
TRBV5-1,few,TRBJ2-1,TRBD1,TGCGCCAGCCGCGGATCCAGGGGGAGCTCCTACAATGAGCAGTTCTTC,CASRGSRGSSYNEQFF
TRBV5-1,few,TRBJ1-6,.,TGCGCCAGCAGCGAGGCCAACGGGAATTCACCCCTCCACTTT,CASSEANGNSPLHF
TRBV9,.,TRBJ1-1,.,TGTGCCAGCAGCGTAATAGGGGTCGGAGAAGCTTTCTTT,CASSVIGVGEAFF
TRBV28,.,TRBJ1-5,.,TGTGCCAGCAGTTTACGGGGGAATACACGATTT,CASSLRGNTRF
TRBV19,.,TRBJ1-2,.,TGTGCCAGTAGCTCTGATCGGGGGAACTATGGCTACACCTTC,CASSSDRGNYGYTF
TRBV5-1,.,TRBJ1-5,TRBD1,TGCGCCAGCAGCTCCGACAGGGATCAGCCCCAGCATTTT,CASSSDRDQPQHF
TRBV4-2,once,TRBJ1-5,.,TGTGCCAGCAGCCAAGATCGGGATCAGCCCCAGCATTTT,CASSQDRDQPQHF
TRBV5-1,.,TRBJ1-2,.,TGCGCCAGCAGTCAGGCAGGGGTTGGCTACACCTTC,CASSQAGVGYTF
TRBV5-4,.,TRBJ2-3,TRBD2,TGTGCCAGCAGCCCTCCCGGGACTAGCGGGGGGGATTTT,CASSPPGTSGGDF
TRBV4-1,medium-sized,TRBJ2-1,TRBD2,TGCGCCAGCAGCCCCGGACTAGCGGGGGAAAATGAGCAGTTCTTC,CASSPGLAGENEQFF
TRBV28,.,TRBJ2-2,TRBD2,TGTGCCAGCAGCCGGGGACTAGCGGGGAAAACCGGGGAGCTGTTTTTT,CASSRGLAGKTGELFF
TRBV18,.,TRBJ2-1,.,TGTGCCAGCTCACAGGAGAACCCCCATGAGCAGTTCTTC,CASSQENPHEQFF
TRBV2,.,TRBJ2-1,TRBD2,TGTGCCAGCCATACTAGCGGGGTTTCAAATGAGCAGTTCTTC,CASHTSGVSNEQFF
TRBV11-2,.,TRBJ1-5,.,TGTGCCAGCAGCTTTTACAGAGATCAGCCCCAGCATTTT,CASSFYRDQPQHF
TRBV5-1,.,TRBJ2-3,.,TGCGCCAGCAGCTTGGTTGGGGGCGCGGTAGATACGCAGTATTTT,CASSLVGGAVDTQYF
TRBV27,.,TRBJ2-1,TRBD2,TGTGCCAGCAGTCGACTAGCGGGGGCCCAAAACTCCTACAATGAGCAGTTCTTC,CASSRLAGAQNSYNEQFF
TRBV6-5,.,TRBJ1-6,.,TGTGCCAGCAGCCCAGGGAAAACGAATTCACCCCTCCACTTT,CASSPGKTNSPLHF
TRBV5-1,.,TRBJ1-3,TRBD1,TGCGCCAGCAGCTTAGCAGGGGGCACTGGAAACACCATATATTTT,CASSLAGGTGNTIYF
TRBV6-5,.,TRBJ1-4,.,TGTGCCAGCAGGCCGGCGGGCGCTAATGAAAAACTGTTTTTT,CASRPAGANEKLFF
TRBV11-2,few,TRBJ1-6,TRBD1,TGTGCCAGCAGCCTTCCGGGACAGCTAGATTCACCCCTCCACTTT,CASSLPGQLDSPLHF
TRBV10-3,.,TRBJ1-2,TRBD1,TGTGCCATCAGTGAGTCTACAGGGGGCGTCTATGGCTACACCTTC,CAISESTGGVYGYTF
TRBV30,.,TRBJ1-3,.,TGTGCCTGGAGCAGGGACTCTGGAAACACCATATATTTT,CAWSRDSGNTIYF
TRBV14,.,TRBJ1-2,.,TGTGCCAGCAGCCAAGATGGAGCCATCTATGGCTACACCTTC,CASSQDGAIYGYTF
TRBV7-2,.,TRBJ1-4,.,TGTGCCAGCAGCTTGGGGGGAGGGACCGCTAATGAAAAACTGTTTTTT,CASSLGGGTANEKLFF
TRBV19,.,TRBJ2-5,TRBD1,TGTGCCAGTAGTATCGGACAGGGGTTCCGTGGACGAGAGACCCAGTACTTC,CASSIGQGFRGRETQYF
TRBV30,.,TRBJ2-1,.,TGTGCCTGGAGTGTAGGGGTGAGCTCCTACAATGAGCAGTTCTTC,CAWSVGVSSYNEQFF
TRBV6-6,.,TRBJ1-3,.,TGTGCCAGCAGTTTATGGACAGAGTCGAGAGGAAACACCATATATTTT,CASSLWTESRGNTIYF
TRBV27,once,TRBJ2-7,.,TGTGCCAGCAGCCTCGGGAGTGGGGACAGACGCTACGAGCAGTACTTC,CASSLGSGDRRYEQYF
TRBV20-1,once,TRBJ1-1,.,TGCAGTGCTGAAGCCCCCAAAGCTTTCTTT,CSAEAPKAFF
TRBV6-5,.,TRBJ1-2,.,TGTGCCACCCCTCGGGGGGCGGATGACTATGGCTACACCTTC,CATPRGADDYGYTF
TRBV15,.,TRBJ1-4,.,TGTGCCACCAGCAGAGCGCTTCCCGGTAATGAAAAACTGTTTTTT,CATSRALPGNEKLFF
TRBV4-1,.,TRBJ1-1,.,TGCGCCAGCAGCCCCTTTGGGGCTCACGAAGCTTTCTTT,CASSPFGAHEAFF
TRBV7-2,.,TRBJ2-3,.,TGTGCCAGCAGCTTAGCTCAGGGAGGGGGGGGAGATACGCAGTATTTT,CASSLAQGGGGDTQYF
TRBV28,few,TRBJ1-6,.,TGTGCCAGCAGTAGCCCCCTAAGCTCCTATAATTCACCCCTCCACTTT,CASSSPLSSYNSPLHF